This T cell receptor (beta chain) comes out of a study of T cells in Graves' hyperthyroidism and ophthalmopathy. The CDR3 contains 11 residues. CDR1 and CDR2 (germline): DFQATT, SNEGSKA (reference sequence). Trimming cost V 0 bases and J 3 bases, with 2 bases left between them. This clonotype was recorded a few times. Regions amplified from RNA transcripts were the TCR beta CDR3 regions. The HTBI primer set was used in a first-round RT-PCR of the TCR CDR3. TCRdb re-called the multiplex PCR reads through MiXCR, storing one row per CDR3 protein. Here the sample spans under 450,000 distinct CDR3 sequences, roughly 13% being singletons.

The clonotype comes from a man aged 25-45 years with Graves' hyperthyroidism that later progressed to Graves' ophthalmopathy. V and J are TRBV20-1 and TRBJ1-2; D uncertain. The sample was blood. CDR3 loop: CSARDYYGYTF. The CDR3 bases are TGCAGTGCTAGAGACTACTATGGCTACACCTTC.